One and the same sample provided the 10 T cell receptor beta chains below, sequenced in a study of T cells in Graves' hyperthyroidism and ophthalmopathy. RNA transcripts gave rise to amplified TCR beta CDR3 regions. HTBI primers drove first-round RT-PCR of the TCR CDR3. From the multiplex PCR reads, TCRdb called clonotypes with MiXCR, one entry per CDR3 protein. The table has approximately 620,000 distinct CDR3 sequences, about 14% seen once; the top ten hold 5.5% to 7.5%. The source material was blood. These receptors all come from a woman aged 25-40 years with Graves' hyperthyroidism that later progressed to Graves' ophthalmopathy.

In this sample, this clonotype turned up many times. CDR3 amino acids: CASSLSPDNPYEQYF. In DNA, the CDR3 is TGTGCCAGCAGCTTAAGCCCCGACAACCCCTACGAGCAGTACTTC. The chain is built from TRBV11-2 and TRBJ2-7; D unclear. CDR3 length: 15 residues. Trimming took 2 bases from V and 2 from J, leaving 13 bases between them. Germline V lookup: CDR1 SGHAT, CDR2 FQNNGV.

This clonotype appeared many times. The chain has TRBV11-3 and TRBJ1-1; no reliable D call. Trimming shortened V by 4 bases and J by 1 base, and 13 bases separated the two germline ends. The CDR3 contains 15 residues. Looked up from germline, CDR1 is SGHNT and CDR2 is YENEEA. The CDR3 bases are TGTGCCAGCAGCTCCCGCGGCTTGGGGAACACTGAAGCTTTCTTT. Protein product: CASSSRGLGNTEAFF. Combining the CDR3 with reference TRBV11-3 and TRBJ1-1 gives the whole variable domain EAGVVQSPRYKIIEKKQPVAFWCNPISGHNTLYWYLQNLGQGPELLIRYENEEAVDDSQLPKDRFSAERLKGVDSTLKIQPAELGDSAVYLCASSSRGLGNTEAFFGQGTRLTVV.

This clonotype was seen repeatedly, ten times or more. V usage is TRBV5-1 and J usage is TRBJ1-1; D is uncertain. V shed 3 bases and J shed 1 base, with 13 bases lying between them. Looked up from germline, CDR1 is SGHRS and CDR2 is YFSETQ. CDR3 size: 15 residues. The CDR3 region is CASSSLSRGNTEAFF. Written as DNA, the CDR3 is TGCGCCAGCAGCTCCCTGTCTCGCGGGAACACTGAAGCTTTCTTT.

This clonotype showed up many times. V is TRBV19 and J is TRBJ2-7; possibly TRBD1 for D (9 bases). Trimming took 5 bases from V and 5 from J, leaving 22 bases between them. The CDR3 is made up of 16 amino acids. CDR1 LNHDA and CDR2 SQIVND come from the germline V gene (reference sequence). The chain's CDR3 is CASSQRGGDREDEQYF. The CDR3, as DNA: TGTGCCAGTAGTCAACGGGGGGGGGACAGGGAAGACGAGCAGTACTTC.

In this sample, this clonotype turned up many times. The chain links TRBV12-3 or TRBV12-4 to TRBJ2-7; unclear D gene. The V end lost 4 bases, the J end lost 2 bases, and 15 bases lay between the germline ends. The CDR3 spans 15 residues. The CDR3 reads CASSSGALMAYEQYF. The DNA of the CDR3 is TGTGCCAGCAGTTCGGGCGCCCTCATGGCCTACGAGCAGTACTTC.

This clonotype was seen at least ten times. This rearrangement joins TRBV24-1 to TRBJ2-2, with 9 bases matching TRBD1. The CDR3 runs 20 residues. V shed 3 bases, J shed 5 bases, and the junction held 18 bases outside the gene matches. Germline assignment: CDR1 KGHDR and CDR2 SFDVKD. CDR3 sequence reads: CATSDPYWGSGTGKTGELFF. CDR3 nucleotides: TGTGCCACCAGTGATCCATATTGGGGATCCGGGACAGGGAAGACCGGGGAGCTGTTTTTT.

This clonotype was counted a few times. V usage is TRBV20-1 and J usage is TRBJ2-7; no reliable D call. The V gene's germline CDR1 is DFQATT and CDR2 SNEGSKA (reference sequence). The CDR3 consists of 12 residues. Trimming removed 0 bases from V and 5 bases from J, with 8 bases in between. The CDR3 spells CSARDSFNEQYF. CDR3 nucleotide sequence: TGCAGTGCTAGAGATTCCTTTAACGAGCAGTACTTC.

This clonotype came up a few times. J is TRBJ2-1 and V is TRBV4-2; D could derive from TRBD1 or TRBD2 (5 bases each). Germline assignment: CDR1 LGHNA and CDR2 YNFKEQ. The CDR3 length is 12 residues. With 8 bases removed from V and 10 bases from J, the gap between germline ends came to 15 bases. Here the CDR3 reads CASGGGGVEQFF. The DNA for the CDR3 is TGTGCCAGCGGAGGTGGGGGAGTCGAGCAGTTCTTC.

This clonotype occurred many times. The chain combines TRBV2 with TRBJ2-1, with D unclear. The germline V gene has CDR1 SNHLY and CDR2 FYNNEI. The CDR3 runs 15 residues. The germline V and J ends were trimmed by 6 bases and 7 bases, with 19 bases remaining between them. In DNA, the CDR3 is TGTGCCAGCAGAACCCCGGTATTGCGGATGAATGAGCAGTTCTTC. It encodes CASRTPVLRMNEQFF.

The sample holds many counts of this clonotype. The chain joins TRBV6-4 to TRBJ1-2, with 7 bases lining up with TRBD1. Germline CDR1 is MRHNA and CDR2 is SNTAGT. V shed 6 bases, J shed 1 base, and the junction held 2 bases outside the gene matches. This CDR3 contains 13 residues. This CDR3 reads CASRQGNNYGYTF. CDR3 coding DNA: TGTGCCAGCAGACAGGGGAATAACTATGGCTACACCTTC.